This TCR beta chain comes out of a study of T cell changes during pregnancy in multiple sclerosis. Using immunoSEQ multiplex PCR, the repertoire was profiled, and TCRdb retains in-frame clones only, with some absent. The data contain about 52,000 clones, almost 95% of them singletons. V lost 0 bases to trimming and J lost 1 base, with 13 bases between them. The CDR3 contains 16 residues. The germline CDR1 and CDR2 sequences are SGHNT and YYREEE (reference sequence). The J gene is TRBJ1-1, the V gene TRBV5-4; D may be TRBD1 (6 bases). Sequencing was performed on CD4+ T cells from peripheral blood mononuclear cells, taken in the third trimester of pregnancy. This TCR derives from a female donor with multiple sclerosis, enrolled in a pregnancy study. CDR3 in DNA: TGTGCCAGCAGCTTGGCCATGGGGGCGGCGAACACTGAAGCTTTCTTT. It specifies CASSLAMGAANTEAFF.